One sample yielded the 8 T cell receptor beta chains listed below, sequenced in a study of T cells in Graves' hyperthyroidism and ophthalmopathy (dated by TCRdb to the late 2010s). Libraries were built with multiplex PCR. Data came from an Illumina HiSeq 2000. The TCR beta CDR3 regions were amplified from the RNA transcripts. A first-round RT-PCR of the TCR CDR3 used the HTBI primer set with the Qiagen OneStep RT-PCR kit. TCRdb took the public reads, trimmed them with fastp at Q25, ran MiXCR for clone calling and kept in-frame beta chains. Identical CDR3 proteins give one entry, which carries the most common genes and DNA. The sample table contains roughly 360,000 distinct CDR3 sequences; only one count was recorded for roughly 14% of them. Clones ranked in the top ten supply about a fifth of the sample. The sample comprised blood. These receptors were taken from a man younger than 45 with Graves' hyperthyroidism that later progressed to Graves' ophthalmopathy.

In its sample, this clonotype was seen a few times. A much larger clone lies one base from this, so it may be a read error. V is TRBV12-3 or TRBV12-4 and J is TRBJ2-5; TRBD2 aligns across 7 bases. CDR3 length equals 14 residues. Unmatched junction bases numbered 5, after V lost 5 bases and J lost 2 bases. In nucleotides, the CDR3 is TGTGCCAGCAGTCCGTGGACTAGGCAAGAGACCCAGTACTTC. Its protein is CASSPWTRQETQYF.

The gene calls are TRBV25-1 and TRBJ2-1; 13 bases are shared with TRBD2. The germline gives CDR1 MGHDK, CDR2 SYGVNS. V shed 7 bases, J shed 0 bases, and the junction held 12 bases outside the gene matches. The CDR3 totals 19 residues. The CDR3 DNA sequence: TGTGCCAGCAAGGGGGGAACACTAGCGGGGGGGAGCTCCTACAATGAGCAGTTCTTC. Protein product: CASKGGTLAGGSSYNEQFF. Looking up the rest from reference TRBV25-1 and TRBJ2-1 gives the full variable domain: EADIYQTPRYLVIGTGKKITLECSQTMGHDKMYWYQQDPGMELHLIHYSYGVNSTEKGDLSSESTVSRIRTEHFPLTLESARPSHTSQYLCASKGGTLAGGSSYNEQFFGPGTRLTVL.

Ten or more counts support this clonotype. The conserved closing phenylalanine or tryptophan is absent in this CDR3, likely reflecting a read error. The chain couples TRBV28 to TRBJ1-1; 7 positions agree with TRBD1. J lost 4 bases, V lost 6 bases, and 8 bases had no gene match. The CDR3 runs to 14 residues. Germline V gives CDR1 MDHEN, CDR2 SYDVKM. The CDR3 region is CASRLTGVATEAFL. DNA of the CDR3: TGTGCCAGCAGATTAACAGGGGTAGCCACTGAAGCTTTCCTT.

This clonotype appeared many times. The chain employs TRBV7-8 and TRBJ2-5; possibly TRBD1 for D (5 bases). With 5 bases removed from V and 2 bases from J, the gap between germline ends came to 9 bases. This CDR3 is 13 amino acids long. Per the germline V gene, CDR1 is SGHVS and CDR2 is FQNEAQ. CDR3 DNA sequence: TGTGCCAGCAGCCCGGACACGCAAGAGACCCAGTACTTC. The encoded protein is CASSPDTQETQYF.

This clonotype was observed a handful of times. The CDR3 spells CASSLLGGSNTDTQYF. The CDR3 nucleotides read TGCGCCAGCAGCCTCCTGGGGGGATCGAACACAGATACGCAGTATTTT. V gene TRBV4-1 combines with J gene TRBJ2-3, with TRBD2 as a possible D gene (6 bases). Trimming left V 4 bases short and J 2 bases short, with 16 bases between. CDR1 is MGHRA and CDR2 is YSYEKL in the germline V gene. The CDR3 has 16 amino acids.

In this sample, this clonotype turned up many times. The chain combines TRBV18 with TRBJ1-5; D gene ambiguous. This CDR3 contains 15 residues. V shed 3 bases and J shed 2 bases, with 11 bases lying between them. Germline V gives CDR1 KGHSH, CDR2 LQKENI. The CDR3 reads CASSPEGVGNQPQHF. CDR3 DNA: TGTGCCAGCTCACCCGAGGGCGTGGGCAATCAGCCCCAGCATTTT.

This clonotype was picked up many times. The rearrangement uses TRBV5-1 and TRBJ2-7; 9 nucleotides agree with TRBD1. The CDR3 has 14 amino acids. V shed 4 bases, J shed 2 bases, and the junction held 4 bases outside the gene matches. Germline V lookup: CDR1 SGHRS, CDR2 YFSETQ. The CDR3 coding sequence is TGCGCCAGCAGCCGGGACAGGGTAACCTACGAGCAGTACTTC. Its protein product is CASSRDRVTYEQYF.

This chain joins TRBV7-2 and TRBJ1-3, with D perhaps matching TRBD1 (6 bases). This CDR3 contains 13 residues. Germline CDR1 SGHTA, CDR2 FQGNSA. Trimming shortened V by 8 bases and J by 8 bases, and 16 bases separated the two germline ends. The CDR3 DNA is TGTGCCAGCCTCCCAGGGGCGGGGGACACCATATATTTT. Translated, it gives CASLPGAGDTIYF.